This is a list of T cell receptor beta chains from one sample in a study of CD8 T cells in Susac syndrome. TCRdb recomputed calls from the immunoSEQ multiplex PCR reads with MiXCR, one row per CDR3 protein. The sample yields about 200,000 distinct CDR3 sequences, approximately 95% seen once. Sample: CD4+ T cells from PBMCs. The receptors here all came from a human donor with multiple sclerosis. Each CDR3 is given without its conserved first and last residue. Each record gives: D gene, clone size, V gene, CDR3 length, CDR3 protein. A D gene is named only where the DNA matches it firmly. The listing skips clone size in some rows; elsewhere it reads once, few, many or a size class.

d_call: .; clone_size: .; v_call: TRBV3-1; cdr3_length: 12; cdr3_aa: ASSPLRDQGAQY
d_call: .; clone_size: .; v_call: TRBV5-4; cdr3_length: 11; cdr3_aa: ASSLYDNYGYT
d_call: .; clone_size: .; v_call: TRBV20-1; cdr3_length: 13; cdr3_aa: SDLPPRDNFYEQY
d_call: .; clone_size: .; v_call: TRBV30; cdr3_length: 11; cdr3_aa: AWSVTREGPQH
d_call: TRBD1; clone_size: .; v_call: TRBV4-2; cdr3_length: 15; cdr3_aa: ASSPATGQGENTEAF
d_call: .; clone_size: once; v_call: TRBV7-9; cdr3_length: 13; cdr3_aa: ASSLEPMRNTEAF
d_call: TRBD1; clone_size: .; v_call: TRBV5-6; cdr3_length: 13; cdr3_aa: ASSTPGQANTEAF
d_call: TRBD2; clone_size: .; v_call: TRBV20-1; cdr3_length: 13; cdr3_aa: SAHSSGGPGETQY
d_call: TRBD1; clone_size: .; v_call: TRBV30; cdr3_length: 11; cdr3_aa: AWSARTGVGYT
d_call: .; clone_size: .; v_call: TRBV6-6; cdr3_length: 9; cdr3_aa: ATSGGVGAF
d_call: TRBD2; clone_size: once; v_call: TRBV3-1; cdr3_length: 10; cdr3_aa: ASSPSGGEQY
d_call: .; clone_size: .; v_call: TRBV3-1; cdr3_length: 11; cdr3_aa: ASSQVIGGEQF
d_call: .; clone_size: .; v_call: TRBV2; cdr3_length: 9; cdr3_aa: ASKEQETQY
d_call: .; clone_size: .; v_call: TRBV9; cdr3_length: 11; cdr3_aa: ASSVTGRETQY
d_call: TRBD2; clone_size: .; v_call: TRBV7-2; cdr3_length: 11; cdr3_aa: ASGWGGSYEQY
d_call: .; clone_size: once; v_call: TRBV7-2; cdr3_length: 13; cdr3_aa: ASSPTWGTSYGYT
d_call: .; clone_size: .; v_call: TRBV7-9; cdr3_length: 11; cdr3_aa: ASSRTLNEKLF
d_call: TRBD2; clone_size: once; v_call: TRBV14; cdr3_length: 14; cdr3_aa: ASSLGGAGPYNEQF
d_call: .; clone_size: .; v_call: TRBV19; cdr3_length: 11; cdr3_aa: ASSAQGSETQY
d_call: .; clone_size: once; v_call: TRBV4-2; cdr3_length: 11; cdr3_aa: ASSQEGTTPLH
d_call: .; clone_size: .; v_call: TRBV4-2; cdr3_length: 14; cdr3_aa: ASSQEVRGARTEAF
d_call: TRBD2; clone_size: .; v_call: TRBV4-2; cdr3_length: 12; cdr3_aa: ANSQDSRGGSEF
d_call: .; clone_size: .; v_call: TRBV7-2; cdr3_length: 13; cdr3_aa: ASSLGPGGGNTIY
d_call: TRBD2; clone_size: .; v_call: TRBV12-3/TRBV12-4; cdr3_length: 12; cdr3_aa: ASGTSGATDTQY
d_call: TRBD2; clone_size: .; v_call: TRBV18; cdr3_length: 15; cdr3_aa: ASSPSAGTSGYNEQF
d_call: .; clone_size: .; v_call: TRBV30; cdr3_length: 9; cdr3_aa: AWTTEYGYT
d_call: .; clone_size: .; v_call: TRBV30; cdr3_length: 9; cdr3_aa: AWRIRSEQF
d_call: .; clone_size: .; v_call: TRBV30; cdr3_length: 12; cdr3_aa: AGEKGKMGHGYT
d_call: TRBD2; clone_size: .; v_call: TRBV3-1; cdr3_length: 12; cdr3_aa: ASSRGSGGAAQY
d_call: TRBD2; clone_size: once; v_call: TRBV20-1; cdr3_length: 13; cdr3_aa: SASSKRGPIYEQY
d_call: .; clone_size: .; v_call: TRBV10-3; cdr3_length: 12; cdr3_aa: AISPQGRDQPQH
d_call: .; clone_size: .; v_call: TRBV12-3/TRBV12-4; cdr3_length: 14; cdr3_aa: ASSFFRGPGTDTQY
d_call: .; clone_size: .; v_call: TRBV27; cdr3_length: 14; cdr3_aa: ASSFDQGVGTDTQY
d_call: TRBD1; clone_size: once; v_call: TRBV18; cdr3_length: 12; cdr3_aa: ASSPGQVDYGYT
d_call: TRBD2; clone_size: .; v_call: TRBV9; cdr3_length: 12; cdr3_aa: ASSAASGVNEQF
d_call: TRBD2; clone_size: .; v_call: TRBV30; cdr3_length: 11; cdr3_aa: AWSRTSGGEQF
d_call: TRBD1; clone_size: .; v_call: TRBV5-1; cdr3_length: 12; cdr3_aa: ASSLAADRVERY
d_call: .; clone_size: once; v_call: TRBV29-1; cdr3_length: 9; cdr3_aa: SGHVNEKLF
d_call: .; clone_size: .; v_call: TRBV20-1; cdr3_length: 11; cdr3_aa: SAKGEGDQPQH
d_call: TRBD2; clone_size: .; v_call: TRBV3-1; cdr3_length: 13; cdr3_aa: ASSLHGAGGSEQF
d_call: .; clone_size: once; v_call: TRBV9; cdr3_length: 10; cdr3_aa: ASSVSYNEQF
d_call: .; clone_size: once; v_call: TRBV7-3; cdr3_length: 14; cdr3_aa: ASNTDSLAPRETQY
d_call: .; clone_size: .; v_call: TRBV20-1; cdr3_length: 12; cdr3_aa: SGIRGGEYNEQF
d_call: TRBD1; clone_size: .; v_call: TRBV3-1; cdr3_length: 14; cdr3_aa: ASSHLDRGIRNEQF
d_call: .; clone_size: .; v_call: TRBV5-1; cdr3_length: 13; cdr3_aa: ASSVTLHSPGAQY
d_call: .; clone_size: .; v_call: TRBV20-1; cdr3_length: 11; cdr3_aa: SAITGLRQPQH
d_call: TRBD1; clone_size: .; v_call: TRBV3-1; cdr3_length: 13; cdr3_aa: ASSQPTGANYGYT
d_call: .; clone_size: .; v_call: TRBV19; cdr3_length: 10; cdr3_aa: ALGTIGDEQF
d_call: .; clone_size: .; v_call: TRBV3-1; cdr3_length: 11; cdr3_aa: ASSLKLNYGYT
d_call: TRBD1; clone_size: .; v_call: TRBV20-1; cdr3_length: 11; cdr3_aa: SARDDRDQPQH